This T cell receptor beta chain was captured by sequencing in a study of blood T cell repertoires in COVID-19. At the level of the study: Sites in the United States, Italy and Spain provided acute and convalescent COVID-19 samples.

Original handling: Reference gene primer amplification gave estimated nucleated cell counts. Clones were read by immunoSEQ multiplex PCR, and TCRdb kept only the in-frame ones, dropping some. V and J calls and clone size follow that table, whereas D and trimming were derived from the DNA. Among over 200,000 clones, around 90% were seen once, and the ten largest hold 2.7%. Recruited during active infection, patients (from Seattle) were subsequently followed longitudinally. Germline assignment: CDR1 SGHVS and CDR2 FNYEAQ. CDR3 size: 16 residues. V was clipped by 5 bases and J by 1 base; unmatched bases: 4.

Material: peripheral blood. This chain links TRBV7-6 with TRBJ2-5, with TRBD2 identical over 13 bases. This sequence originates from a man aged 30 to 39 with COVID-19, enrolled during active disease. CDR3 protein: CASSQGLAGTQETQYF. CDR3 coding DNA: TGTGCCAGCAGCCAGGGACTAGCGGGGACCCAAGAGACCCAGTACTTC. Based on the CDR3 plus reference TRBV7-6 and TRBJ2-5, the full variable domain is GAGVSQSPRYKVTKRGQDVALRCDPISGHVSLYWYRQALGQGPEFLTYFNYEAQQDKSGLPNDRFSAERPEGSISTLTIQRTEQRDSAMYRCASSQGLAGTQETQYFGPGTRLLVL.